This TCR beta chain was sequenced during a study of cytomegalovirus exposure and HLA in healthy donors. Study as a whole: The Caucasian-associated ancestry cluster contained about 80% of the approximately 390 genotyped donors. Whole-study results and caveats: A later analysis reportedly found fewer N-insertions in an Asian-associated ancestry cluster than the approximately 700-donor mean. Earlier analysis found most TCR beta V segments productive about 90% or about 30% of the time. The HLA-A and HLA-B alleles of most subjects were reportedly predicted accurately from TCR beta sequences.

V lost 6 bases to trimming and J lost 6 bases, with 12 bases between them. Germline CDR1 is MNHNY and CDR2 is SVGAGI (reference sequence). This CDR3 is built from 13 residues. On this clone itself: The antigen is unknown.

PCR employed 60 Vbeta and 13 Jbeta primers. Sequencing was performed with immunoSEQ multiplex PCR; in TCRdb, only in-frame clones are kept and a portion is missing. The table records around 110,000 clones, 81% of them present only once. Sequencing used PBMCs. The sequence derives from a woman younger than 45 in good health and CMV-seronegative. The chain recombines TRBV6-6 with TRBJ2-4; D might be TRBD2 (5 bases). CDR3 region: CASSNPGINIQYF. The CDR3 coding sequence is TGTGCCAGCAGCAACCCCGGGATAAACATTCAGTACTTC.